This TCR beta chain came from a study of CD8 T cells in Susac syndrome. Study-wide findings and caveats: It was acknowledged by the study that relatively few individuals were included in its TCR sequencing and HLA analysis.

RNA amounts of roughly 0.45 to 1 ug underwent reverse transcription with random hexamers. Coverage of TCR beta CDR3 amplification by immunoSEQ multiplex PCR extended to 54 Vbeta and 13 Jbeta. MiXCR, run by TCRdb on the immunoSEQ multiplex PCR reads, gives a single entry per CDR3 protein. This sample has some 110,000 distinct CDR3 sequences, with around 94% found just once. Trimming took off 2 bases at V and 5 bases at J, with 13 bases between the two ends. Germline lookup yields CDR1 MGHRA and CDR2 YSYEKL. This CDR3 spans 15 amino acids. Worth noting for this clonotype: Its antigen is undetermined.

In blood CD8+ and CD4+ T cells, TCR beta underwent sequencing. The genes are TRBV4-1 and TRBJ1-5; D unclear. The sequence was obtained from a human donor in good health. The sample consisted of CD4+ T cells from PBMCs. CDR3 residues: CASSQSELLYQPQHF. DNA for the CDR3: TGCGCCAGCAGCCAATCCGAGCTGCTTTATCAGCCCCAGCATTTT.